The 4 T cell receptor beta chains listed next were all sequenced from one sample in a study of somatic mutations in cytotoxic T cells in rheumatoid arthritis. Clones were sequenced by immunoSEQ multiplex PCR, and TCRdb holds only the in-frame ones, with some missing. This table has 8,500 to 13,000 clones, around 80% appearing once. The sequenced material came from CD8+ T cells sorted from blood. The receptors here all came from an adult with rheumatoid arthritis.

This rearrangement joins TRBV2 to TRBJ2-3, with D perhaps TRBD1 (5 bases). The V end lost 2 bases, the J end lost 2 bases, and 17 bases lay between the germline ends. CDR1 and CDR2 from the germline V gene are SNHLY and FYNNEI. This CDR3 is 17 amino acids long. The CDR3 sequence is CASSEWGIHSTTDTQYF. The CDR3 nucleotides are TGTGCCAGCAGTGAATGGGGCATACACAGTACCACAGATACGCAGTATTTT.

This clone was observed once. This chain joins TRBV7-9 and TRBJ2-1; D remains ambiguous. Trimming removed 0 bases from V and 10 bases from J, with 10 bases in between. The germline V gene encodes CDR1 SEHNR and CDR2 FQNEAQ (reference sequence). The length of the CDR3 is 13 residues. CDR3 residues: CASSLATAREQFF. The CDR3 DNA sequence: TGTGCCAGCAGCTTAGCAACAGCACGCGAGCAGTTCTTC. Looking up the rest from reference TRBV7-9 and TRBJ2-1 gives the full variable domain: DTGVSQNPRHKITKRGQNVTFRCDPISEHNRLYWYRQTLGQGPEFLTYFQNEAQLEKSRLLSDRFSAERPKGSFSTLEIQRTEQGDSAMYLCASSLATAREQFFGPGTRLTVL.

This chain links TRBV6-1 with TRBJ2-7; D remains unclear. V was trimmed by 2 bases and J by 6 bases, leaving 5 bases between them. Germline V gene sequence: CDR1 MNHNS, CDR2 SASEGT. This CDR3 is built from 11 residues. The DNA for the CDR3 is TGTGCCAGCAGTGAACCTGGCGAGCAGTACTTC. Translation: CASSEPGEQYF.

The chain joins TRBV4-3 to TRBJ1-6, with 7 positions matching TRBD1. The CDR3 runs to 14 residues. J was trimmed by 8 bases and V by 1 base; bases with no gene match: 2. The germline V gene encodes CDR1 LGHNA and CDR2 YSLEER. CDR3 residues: CASSQGDSYSPLHF. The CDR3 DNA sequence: TGCGCCAGCAGCCAAGGGGACAGTTATTCACCCCTCCACTTT.